This T cell receptor beta chain was captured by sequencing in a study of monozygotic twins with inflammatory bowel disease. TCRdb reprocessed the 5' RACE reads and reports one entry per CDR3 protein, with no DNA. Here the sample table reports some 440,000 distinct CDR3 sequences. Germline loops: CDR1 ENHRY, CDR2 SYGVKD. The CDR3 extends over 14 amino acids. Staff drew a roughly 2.5 ml blood sample from each donor. The genes are TRBV10-3 and TRBJ2-7; the D gene TCRdb calls, TRBD1, cannot be checked with no DNA. The sequenced material came from blood. The origin of this receptor is a human donor with ulcerative colitis or Crohn's disease, or a healthy co-twin of an affected twin (not recorded which). This CDR3 is CAISETGISYEQYF.